This entry lists 27 T cell receptor beta chains sequenced from one sample in a study of regulatory T cells in long-lasting Graves disease (dated by TCRdb to 2020 to 2022). What the time point label conveys for this sample: newly diagnosed GD, antithyroid drugs for less than 3 months. RNA was extracted from PBMCs in TRIzol for both TCR sequencing and RNA sequencing. Library preparation was by multiplex PCR. The instrument given in TCRdb is Illumina HiSeq 4000. To build TCR beta libraries, CDR3 regions were amplified by Arm-PCR using iRepertoire HTBI primers. TCRdb reran the public reads through fastp at Q25 and MiXCR, keeping productive beta chains. Each entry is one CDR3 protein sequence, shown with its most common DNA and genes. In this sample the table shows 400,000 to 500,000 distinct CDR3 sequences, just under 15% of which occur a single time. 16% of the sample lies in the top ten. This sample also belongs to another study, concerning T cells in Graves' hyperthyroidism and ophthalmopathy.

Sample: peripheral blood mononuclear cells (PBMCs), taken at new diagnosis, from a patient treated with antithyroid drugs. The receptors here all came from a woman in her 30s with Graves disease. Donor details come from another sample of the same person, matched by shared clones.

This clonotype showed up just a few times. The genes are TRBV19 and TRBJ2-1; D may correspond to TRBD1 or TRBD2 (6 bases each). CDR3 length: 14 amino acids. Germline values: CDR1 LNHDA, CDR2 SQIVND (reference sequence). Trimming cost V 2 bases and J 12 bases, with 17 bases left between them. CDR3 loop: CASSISRGGPGQFF. The CDR3 DNA is TGTGCCAGTAGTATAAGTAGAGGGGGGCCTGGGCAGTTCTTC.

This clonotype was detected many times. The chain combines TRBV5-1 with TRBJ2-1; 8 nucleotides align to TRBD2. The CDR3 is 16 amino acids. Germline trimming cut 4 bases from V and 9 bases from J; bases unmatched to any gene: 15. Germline V gives CDR1 SGHRS, CDR2 YFSETQ. The CDR3 sequence is CASSRNREGPLSEQFF. The CDR3 DNA follows: TGCGCCAGCAGCCGCAACCGGGAGGGCCCTCTTAGTGAGCAGTTCTTC.

This clonotype appeared many times. The genes are TRBV10-3 and TRBJ2-1; no clear D. CDR3 length equals 12 residues. V was pared by 6 bases and J by 6 bases, with 9 bases between. Germline V gene sequence: CDR1 ENHRY, CDR2 SYGVKD. This chain's CDR3 is CAISTTGNEQFF. The CDR3 DNA reads as TGTGCCATCAGCACGACTGGCAATGAGCAGTTCTTC.

This clonotype has only a few counts. V gene TRBV9 combines with J gene TRBJ2-1; 10 bases fit TRBD2. The V segment lost 7 bases and the J segment 8 bases; nucleotides outside the gene matches: 3. This CDR3 has 12 amino acids. Germline lookup yields CDR1 SGDLS and CDR2 YYNGEE. Here the CDR3 DNA reads TGTGCCAGCCAGCGGGGGGGGGATGAGCAGTTCTTC. Translated: CASQRGGDEQFF.

Only a few counts were recorded for this clonotype. This chain uses TRBV27 with TRBJ2-4, with a possible D match to TRBD2 (6 bases). In germline, CDR1 is MNHEY, CDR2 SMNVEV (reference sequence). The CDR3 covers 16 residues. The V gene lost 0 bases and the J gene lost 6 bases, with 15 bases spanning the gap. DNA of the CDR3: TGTGCCAGCAGTTTATCTATACCGGGACTGCGAAACATTCAGTACTTC. It specifies CASSLSIPGLRNIQYF.

This clonotype was counted many times. The chain has TRBV12-3 or TRBV12-4 and TRBJ1-2, with a possible D match to TRBD1 (6 bases). The CDR3 totals 16 residues. The V end was cut by 6 bases, the J end by 0 bases, with 17 bases between. The CDR3 region is CASSPIDRSANYGYTF. The CDR3 nucleotides are TGTGCCAGCAGCCCGATCGACAGGAGTGCTAACTATGGCTACACCTTC.

This clonotype has ten or more counts. V is TRBV6-2 or TRBV6-3 and J is TRBJ2-1, with 16 bases fitting TRBD2. Germline trimming cut 6 bases from V and 6 bases from J; bases unmatched to any gene: 8. CDR3 length: 17 residues. Germline lookup yields CDR1 MNHEY and CDR2 SVGEGT. CDR3 sequence: CASSSPGLAGGGNEQFF. In DNA form, the CDR3 reads TGTGCCAGCAGCTCTCCGGGACTAGCGGGAGGGGGCAATGAGCAGTTCTTC.

The table lists this clonotype with a few counts. The chain's CDR3 is CASSEQGHKAGGEAFF. CDR3 nucleotide sequence: TGTGCCAGCAGTGAACAGGGACACAAGGCGGGTGGTGAAGCTTTCTTT. This chain uses TRBV2 with TRBJ1-1; D possibly corresponds to TRBD1 (6 bases). Looked up from germline, CDR1 is SNHLY and CDR2 is FYNNEI. The ends were cut back, 2 bases at V and 7 bases at J, with 20 bases in the middle. This CDR3 has 16 residues.

The chain recombines TRBV11-2 with TRBJ2-3, with 12 bases lining up with TRBD2. The V and J ends lost 8 bases and 0 bases, in that order; junction bases with no gene match: 6. The length of the CDR3 is 16 residues. CDR1 and CDR2 (germline): SGHAT, FQNNGV. The CDR3 reads CASRPTSGRSTDTQYF. Here the CDR3 DNA reads TGTGCCAGCCGCCCGACTAGCGGGAGAAGCACAGATACGCAGTATTTT.

Written as DNA, the CDR3 is TGCGCCAGCAGCCTACCGGGACAGGCTAATGAAAAACTGTTTTTT. Protein sequence: CASSLPGQANEKLFF. V and J are TRBV5-1 and TRBJ1-4, with TRBD1 matching over 8 bases. The V gene end was trimmed by 4 bases and the J gene end by 3 bases; junction bases not matched to a gene: 5. This CDR3 is 15 amino acids long. Germline loops: CDR1 SGHRS, CDR2 YFSETQ.

This clonotype was counted between two and nine times. A much more abundant neighbour one base away suggests this may be a read error. This is likely a read error, given that the CDR3 carries no conserved phenylalanine or tryptophan at its end. This chain links TRBV6-2 or TRBV6-3 with TRBJ2-1, with a possible D match to TRBD2 (6 bases). The tail of the sequence fits TRBJ2-5 better, so the J call may be wrong. Germline V gene data show CDR1 as MNHEY and CDR2 as SVGEGT. This CDR3 spans 14 amino acids. CDR3 region: CASSRPTSKETQYL. CDR3 nucleotide sequence: TGTGCCAGCAGCCGCCCCACTAGCAAAGAGACCCAGTACCTC.

This clonotype was observed many times. J is TRBJ1-1 and V is TRBV6-1, with D perhaps TRBD1 (5 bases). Germline CDR1 reads MNHNS; CDR2 reads SASEGT. With 6 bases removed from V and 0 bases from J, the gap between germline ends came to 17 bases. The CDR3 extends over 16 amino acids. CDR3: CASRAGQWHMNTEAFF. The CDR3 bases are TGTGCCAGCAGGGCCGGACAATGGCACATGAACACTGAAGCTTTCTTT.

On this clonotype itself: A far larger clone lies a single base away; this is likely a read error. The chain couples TRBV28 to TRBJ2-4; TRBD2 aligns across 7 bases. V lost 3 bases, J lost 13 bases, and 15 bases stayed unmatched. The length of the CDR3 is 15 residues. CDR1 MDHEN and CDR2 SYDVKM come from the germline V gene. CDR3: CASSFSRGNYNEQYF. The CDR3 DNA follows: TGTGCCAGCAGTTTCTCGCGGGGGAACTACAATGAGCAGTACTTC.

In its sample, this clonotype was seen many times. This sequence joins TRBV27 and TRBJ1-5; D possibly corresponds to TRBD1 (5 bases). V was cut by 3 bases and J by 1 base, with 7 bases left in between. The germline gives CDR1 MNHEY, CDR2 SMNVEV (reference sequence). The CDR3 has 14 residues. The chain's CDR3 is CASSFAGSNQPQHF. DNA for the CDR3: TGTGCCAGCAGTTTTGCAGGGAGCAATCAGCCCCAGCATTTT.

The gene calls are TRBV27 and TRBJ2-7; TRBD1 matches 10 bases. The CDR3 has 14 amino acids. J lost 6 bases, V lost 5 bases, and 7 bases had no gene match. Germline-derived CDR1 and CDR2 are MNHEY and SMNVEV (reference sequence). This CDR3 reads CASSLGQGEGEQYF. Here the CDR3 DNA reads TGTGCCAGCAGTCTCGGACAGGGGGAGGGCGAGCAGTACTTC.

The CDR3 DNA sequence: TGTGCCAGCAGTTACTCGATAGTGACTAGCGGAGACACCCGCTTGGAGCAGTACTTC. Its translation is CASSYSIVTSGDTRLEQYF. This chain joins TRBV6-2 or TRBV6-3 and TRBJ2-7, with 9 positions matching TRBD2. This CDR3 is 19 amino acids long. CDR1 is MNHEY and CDR2 is SVGEGT in the germline V gene. The ends lost 0 bases at V and 7 bases at J; junction bases unmatched: 19.

The sample holds a few counts of this clonotype. The DNA of the CDR3 is TGTGCCAGCAGTTTTGGGTTACTAACTGACACCGGGGAGCTGTTTTTT. Protein product: CASSFGLLTDTGELFF. The chain uses TRBV12-3 or TRBV12-4 and TRBJ2-2, with D uncertain. Trimming stripped 3 bases from V and 3 bases from J, with 14 bases between. The CDR3 loop spans 16 amino acids.

In this sample, this clonotype turned up a few times. V gene TRBV27 combines with J gene TRBJ2-5; D is possibly TRBD2 (5 bases). The CDR3 has 16 amino acids. Germline V gene data show CDR1 as MNHEY and CDR2 as SMNVEV (reference sequence). The V end lost 6 bases, the J end lost 3 bases, and 20 bases lay between the germline ends. CDR3 loop: CASSPTPYTRKETQYF. The CDR3 DNA is TGTGCCAGCAGCCCGACCCCCTACACTAGGAAAGAGACCCAGTACTTC.

This clonotype occurred many times. The chain joins TRBV18 to TRBJ1-1; TRBD1 might be the D (6 bases). Germline lookup yields CDR1 KGHSH and CDR2 LQKENI. The CDR3 has 15 residues. V dropped 2 bases and J dropped 8 bases, with 18 bases sitting between them. The CDR3 here is CASSPLPQKTGEAFF. The CDR3 nucleotides are TGTGCCAGCTCACCATTACCTCAAAAAACAGGGGAAGCTTTCTTT.

This clonotype was observed a handful of times. This sequence joins TRBV20-1 and TRBJ2-7, with no clear D. Germline V CDR1 and CDR2: DFQATT, SNEGSKA (reference sequence). Between the trimmed V and J ends, which lost 6 bases and 0 bases, there was a span of 15 bases. CDR3 length: 14 residues. The CDR3 sequence: CSAGKTTSSYEQYF. Written as DNA, the CDR3 is TGCAGTGCAGGAAAAACAACGAGCTCCTACGAGCAGTACTTC.

The sample holds a few counts of this clonotype. This chain connects TRBV11-2 to TRBJ2-7, with unresolved D. V dropped 9 bases and J dropped 1 base, with 13 bases sitting between them. The CDR3 sequence is 13 residues long. Germline CDR1 and CDR2: SGHAT and FQNNGV. CDR3 amino acids: CASSRPPSYEQYF. The CDR3 DNA follows: TGTGCCAGTAGTAGACCCCCTTCCTACGAGCAGTACTTC.

This clonotype was counted ten times or more. This chain joins TRBV7-2 and TRBJ2-7; TRBD2 agrees at 13 bases. There are 15 residues in the CDR3. Germline V lookup: CDR1 SGHTA, CDR2 FQGNSA. Trimming at V came to 4 bases and at J to 7 bases, leaving 7 bases not matched to a gene. Here the CDR3 DNA reads TGTGCCAGCAGCTCACTAGCGGGAGGGCCCAGGGAGCAGTACTTC. Protein sequence: CASSSLAGGPREQYF.

This clonotype appeared a few times. The V call is TRBV25-1, the J call TRBJ2-7; D is undetermined. Germline CDR1 reads MGHDK; CDR2 reads SYGVNS. The CDR3 consists of 16 residues. Trimming left V 2 bases short and J 1 base short, with 15 bases between. CDR3 loop: CASSEGWGGLSYEQYF. The CDR3 DNA reads as TGTGCCAGCAGTGAAGGATGGGGTGGGCTATCCTACGAGCAGTACTTC.

This clonotype was recorded a few times. The chain has TRBV13 and TRBJ2-1; D is possibly TRBD2 (6 bases). This CDR3 has 15 amino acids. The germline CDR1 and CDR2 sequences are PRHDT and FYEKMQ (reference sequence). V was clipped by 5 bases and J by 3 bases, with 14 bases between them. CDR3 nucleotides: TGTGCCAGCAGCCGTGTGGAGGGCTACTACAATGAGCAGTTCTTC. Amino acid sequence: CASSRVEGYYNEQFF. Based on the CDR3 plus reference TRBV13 and TRBJ2-1, the full variable domain is AAGVIQSPRHLIKEKRETATLKCYPIPRHDTVYWYQQGPGQDPQFLISFYEKMQSDKGSIPDRFSAQQFSDYHSELNMSSLELGDSALYFCASSRVEGYYNEQFFGPGTRLTVL.

This clonotype was seen many times. The chain links TRBV6-5 to TRBJ2-7; 8 bases map to TRBD2. Trimming removed 2 bases from V and 4 bases from J; junction bases left unmatched: 4. There are 14 residues in the CDR3. The germline V gene has CDR1 MNHEY and CDR2 SVGAGI. CDR3: CASSYTSGLYEQYF. CDR3 nucleotide sequence: TGTGCCAGCAGTTACACTAGCGGCTTATACGAGCAGTACTTC.

The gene calls are TRBV29-1 and TRBJ2-2, with a tentative D call TRBD1 (6 bases). Germline V gene sequence: CDR1 SQVTM, CDR2 ANQGSEA. Trimming took off 3 bases at V and 4 bases at J, with 9 bases between the two ends. This CDR3 has 13 amino acids. The CDR3 sequence: CSVEWTATGELFF. CDR3 nucleotides: TGCAGCGTTGAGTGGACAGCCACCGGGGAGCTGTTTTTT.

This clonotype was seen only a few times. The chain carries TRBV25-1 and TRBJ1-1; D uncertain. Germline assignment: CDR1 MGHDK and CDR2 SYGVNS. This CDR3 spans 12 amino acids. Trimming cost V 5 bases and J 8 bases, with 12 bases left between them. Written as DNA, the CDR3 is TGTGCCAGCAGTCGAATAGGAAGGGAAGCTTTCTTT. This sequence encodes CASSRIGREAFF.